Listed here are 4 T cell receptor beta chains from one sample, sequenced in a study of blood T cell repertoires in COVID-19. TCRdb keeps only in-frame clones here, not all; method: immunoSEQ multiplex PCR. There are 300,000 to 350,000 clones in the sample; 89% occur only once, and about a tenth lies in the top ten. Sequencing input: PBMCs or T cells enriched from blood (not recorded which). These receptors were taken from a woman in her 30s who had recovered from COVID-19.

The V and J genes are TRBV28 and TRBJ1-2; the D gene is possibly TRBD1 (5 bases). Germline V gene sequence: CDR1 MDHEN, CDR2 SYDVKM. CDR3 size: 17 residues. V was cut by 5 bases and J by 3 bases, with 22 bases left in between. The CDR3 sequence: CASSPRTPTLAYYGYTF. The CDR3 nucleotides are TGTGCCAGCAGTCCCAGGACACCCACCTTGGCATACTATGGCTACACCTTC.

The chain employs TRBV12-5 and TRBJ2-3; 9 nucleotides match TRBD2. The CDR3 is 18 residues long. CDR1 and CDR2 (germline): LGHNT, FRNRAP. Trimming at V came to 0 bases and at J to 4 bases, leaving 11 bases not matched to a gene. The CDR3 nucleotides read TGTGCTAGTGGTTTGGTACCGAGGGCGGCGGGAGGGGCAGATACGCAGTATTTT. This codes for CASGLVPRAAGGADTQYF.

DNA of the CDR3: TGTGCCAGCAGCTCAGGACTAGCGGGAGTGGGTCGGCAGTACTTC. Amino acid sequence: CASSSGLAGVGRQYF. The chain couples TRBV7-2 to TRBJ2-7; 13 bases are a match to TRBD2. V shed 4 bases and J 9 bases; nucleotides not matched to a gene: 9. Germline CDR1 is SGHTA and CDR2 is FQGNSA. This CDR3 is built from 15 residues.

The V gene is TRBV19, the J gene TRBJ2-3; D is unresolved. The CDR3 is made up of 12 amino acids. CDR1 LNHDA and CDR2 SQIVND come from the germline V gene (reference sequence). Trimming removed 7 bases at V and 7 bases at J, with 12 bases between. The chain's CDR3 is CASKAHTNTQYF. CDR3 nucleotides: TGTGCCAGTAAAGCGCACACGAATACGCAGTATTTT.